These T cell receptor beta chains were read from a single sample in a study of ipilimumab plus nivolumab after autologous stem cell transplantation. Only in-frame clones appear in the TCRdb table, and some are missing; sequencing was by immunoSEQ multiplex PCR. The table has about 12,000 clones, 60% to 80% seen once. This specimen was PBMCs, taken in a trial of ipilimumab plus nivolumab as post-transplant consolidation. Receptors originate from a male donor with diffuse large B-cell lymphoma. The CDR3 runs from the conserved cysteine through the conserved F or W. The D gene is left open where the match is weak. Expanded clones get a size class; other rows say once, few or many, or leave the size out.

J | V | D | size | DNA | CDR3
TRBJ2-1 | TRBV7-3 | - | - | TGTGCCAGCAGCCTCACGGAGGAGTACTACAATGAGCAGTTCTTC | CASSLTEEYYNEQFF
TRBJ2-2 | TRBV6-5 | - | - | TGTGCCAGCAGTTACAGGGCGGGGCCGAACACCGGGGAGCTGTTTTTT | CASSYRAGPNTGELFF
TRBJ1-5 | TRBV19 | TRBD1 | - | TGTGCCAGTATCCCCGGGACAGGGGGCGTTCAGCCCCAGCATTTT | CASIPGTGGVQPQHF
TRBJ1-4 | TRBV6-4 | - | - | TGTGCCAGCAGTGCTGTTTCGGGTAATGAAAAACTGTTTTTT | CASSAVSGNEKLFF
TRBJ2-7 | TRBV6-1 | - | - | TGTGCCAGCAGTTTAACTAGGGTCAATCTACAGTACTTC | CASSLTRVNLQYF
TRBJ2-3 | TRBV4-3 | - | once | TGCGCCAGCAGCCAGCTCGGGACACCCAGCACAGATACGCAGTATTTT | CASSQLGTPSTDTQYF
TRBJ1-2 | TRBV10-2 | - | few | TGCGCCAGCAGCCCGACTGACAACTATGGCTACACCTTC | CASSPTDNYGYTF
TRBJ1-2 | TRBV28 | - | - | TGTGCCAGCAGTTTCGCCACGAGCCTGAACTATGGCTACACCTTC | CASSFATSLNYGYTF
TRBJ1-1 | TRBV2 | - | many | TGTGCCAGCAGCGCCGACCAACCTCTTTCGGGGGCTGAAGCTTTCTTT | CASSADQPLSGAEAFF
TRBJ2-7 | TRBV30 | - | once | TGTGCCTGGAGTGTGGGAAGGGGGGCCGAGCAGTACTTC | CAWSVGRGAEQYF
TRBJ2-1 | TRBV6-5 | - | - | TGTGCCAGCAGTTACTCGGCGGTTAGCTCCTACAATGAGCAGTTCTTC | CASSYSAVSSYNEQFF
TRBJ2-2 | TRBV7-6 | TRBD2 | large | TGTGCCAGCAGCTTAGGGGCGGGAGGGCCAGGCACCGGGGAGCTGTTTTTT | CASSLGAGGPGTGELFF
TRBJ2-2 | TRBV7-6 | - | once | TGTGCCAGCAGCTTGGCAGGGAATGAGGGCACCGGGGAGCTGTTTTTT | CASSLAGNEGTGELFF
TRBJ1-5 | TRBV7-8 | - | - | TGTGCCAGCAGCTTGTTGGGGAATGAAGTGCAGCCCCAGCATTTT | CASSLLGNEVQPQHF
TRBJ2-7 | TRBV5-8 | - | - | TGTGCCAGCACCCTGACCGGGGTCAACGAGCAGTACTTC | CASTLTGVNEQYF
TRBJ1-1 | TRBV19 | - | once | TGTGCCAGTACCTACCGCCCGGGGAACACTGAAGCTTTCTTT | CASTYRPGNTEAFF
TRBJ2-1 | TRBV4-1 | - | - | TGCGCCAGCAGCCAATATAGGGACACTTTCCTCTTC | CASSQYRDTFLF
TRBJ2-3 | TRBV9 | TRBD2 | - | TGTGCCAGCAGCGTTCGACTAGCAGGAGATACGCAGTATTTT | CASSVRLAGDTQYF
TRBJ1-1 | TRBV15 | - | - | TGTGCCACCAGCAGAGGGGGGCTACTAAACACTGAAGCTTTCTTT | CATSRGGLLNTEAFF
TRBJ1-6 | TRBV7-9 | - | medium-sized | TGTGCCAGCAGCTTCCCAAATTCACCCCTCCACTTT | CASSFPNSPLHF
TRBJ2-2 | TRBV10-1 | - | medium-sized | TGCGCCAGCAGGTTGGGCTCCTTCGGGGAGCTGTTTTTT | CASRLGSFGELFF
TRBJ2-6 | TRBV4-1 | - | - | TGCGCCAGCAGCCAAGTTGCGTTGGGGGCTGGGGCCAACGTCCTGACTTTC | CASSQVALGAGANVLTF
TRBJ2-5 | TRBV5-4 | TRBD1 | - | TGTGCCAGCAGCTCCGGGACAGGGAAAGAGACCCAGTACTTC | CASSSGTGKETQYF
TRBJ2-1 | TRBV5-1 | - | - | TGCGCCAGCAGCTTTAGCGATGAGCAGTTCTTC | CASSFSDEQFF
TRBJ2-5 | TRBV6-1 | TRBD2 | - | TGTGCCAGCAGTGAAGCTTATAGGGGGGTAGCGGGGGTACAAGAGACCCAGTACTTC | CASSEAYRGVAGVQETQYF
TRBJ1-4 | TRBV27 | TRBD1 | - | TGTGCCAGCAGTTCGACTGGACAGGGATGGGAAAAACTGTTTTTT | CASSSTGQGWEKLFF
TRBJ1-6 | TRBV5-1 | - | few | TGCGCCAGCAGCCAGAGGACGGCTAATTCACCCCTCCACTTT | CASSQRTANSPLHF
TRBJ2-7 | TRBV10-2 | TRBD1 | - | TGCGCCGCCCTTCCAGCGGACAGGGACAGCGAGCAGTACTTC | CAALPADRDSEQYF
TRBJ2-3 | TRBV7-9 | - | few | TGTGCCAGCAGCGCGTACCCAGATACGCAGTATTTT | CASSAYPDTQYF
TRBJ2-5 | TRBV5-1 | - | - | TGCGCCAGCACCGGAGGGCTCCGCGAGACCCAGTACTTC | CASTGGLRETQYF
TRBJ2-1 | TRBV5-1 | - | - | TGCGCCAGCAGCTTGGCTTCGTCGGCTCTTAGCTCCTACAATGAGCAGTTCTTC | CASSLASSALSSYNEQFF
TRBJ2-4 | TRBV5-6 | - | - | TGTGCCAGCAGCTTTTTAGGGGTGGCCAAAAACATTCAGTACTTC | CASSFLGVAKNIQYF
TRBJ1-3 | TRBV1 | - | hyperexpanded | TGCACCAGCAGCCCCGAACAGGGGGTGAACACCATATATTTT | CTSSPEQGVNTIYF
TRBJ1-4 | TRBV15 | - | - | TGTGCCACCAGCAGAGGAGCAGCAACTAATGAAAAACTGTTTTTT | CATSRGAATNEKLFF
TRBJ2-2 | TRBV7-9 | TRBD2 | once | TGTGCCAGCAGCTTTGGCGGGAGGGAGAACACCGGGGAGCTGTTTTTT | CASSFGGRENTGELFF
TRBJ2-3 | TRBV25-1 | - | - | TGTGCCAGCAGTGAAGGGGGCACAGATACGCAGTATTTT | CASSEGGTDTQYF
TRBJ1-1 | TRBV4-1 | - | - | TGCGCCAGCAGCCCCTGGGGGGGGACTGAAGCTTTCTTT | CASSPWGGTEAFF
TRBJ1-2 | TRBV6-5 | - | - | TGTGCCAGCAGTTACTCGACTGGGGGCTACACCTTC | CASSYSTGGYTF
TRBJ2-3 | TRBV13 | - | - | TGTGCCAGCAGCTTTGGTAGTTCGGGGGCAGATACGCAGTATTTT | CASSFGSSGADTQYF
TRBJ2-1 | TRBV5-1 | TRBD2 | - | TGCGCCAGCAGCCCTACTAGCGGGAGAGGTAATGAGCAGTTCTTC | CASSPTSGRGNEQFF
TRBJ1-1 | TRBV15 | TRBD1 | - | TGTGCCACCACCTTAACAGGGGGCACTGAAGCTTTCTTT | CATTLTGGTEAFF
TRBJ2-1 | TRBV7-6 | - | few | TGTGCCAGCAGCTTAGTAACGGACTTCCTAGACAATGAGCAGTTCTTC | CASSLVTDFLDNEQFF
TRBJ2-7 | TRBV6-6 | TRBD2 | - | TGTGCCAGCACAAAAGCCCTAGCGGGGGGAGCCTACGAGCAGTACTTC | CASTKALAGGAYEQYF
TRBJ2-1 | TRBV14 | TRBD2 | - | TGTGCCAGCAGCCAAGAGGTCGGCGGGAGTACTGAGCAGTTCTTC | CASSQEVGGSTEQFF
TRBJ2-3 | TRBV13 | - | - | TGTGCCAGCAGCCTTGGGGGGACCACAGATACGCAGTATTTT | CASSLGGTTDTQYF
TRBJ2-2 | TRBV9 | TRBD2 | - | TGTGCCAGCAGCGCAAGACTAGCGGGGGGGAGAAAGTTGGACACCGGGGAGCTGTTTTTT | CASSARLAGGRKLDTGELFF